This T cell receptor beta chain appears in the sequencing data of a study of blood T cell repertoires in COVID-19. Data came from immunoSEQ multiplex PCR; TCRdb stores just in-frame clones and leaves some out. The sample shows around 150,000 clones, approximately 88% of them seen only once. V was shortened by 0 bases and J by 0 bases, with 15 bases between the two germline ends. This CDR3 region has 17 residues. Looked up from germline, CDR1 is SGHRS and CDR2 is YFSETQ. The material sequenced was peripheral blood. The TCR was taken from a man in his sixties with acute or convalescent COVID-19. The J gene is TRBJ1-1, the V gene TRBV5-1; no reliable D call. Here the CDR3 reads CASSLGLLRPLNTEAFF. The CDR3 region has the DNA TGCGCCAGCAGCTTGGGCCTTTTGCGGCCTCTGAACACTGAAGCTTTCTTT.